This entry is about one TCR beta chain. These data come from a study of blood T cell repertoires in COVID-19. Overall study context: T cells, B-cell-depleted T cells, or PBMCs supplied cDNA or gDNA.

This table comes from immunoSEQ multiplex PCR, and its TCRdb copy is limited to in-frame clones, with some not included. Among over 300,000 clones, almost 90% were seen once, and the ten largest hold 6.5% to 7%. V lost 5 bases to trimming and J lost 3 bases, with 14 bases between them. This CDR3 is built from 14 residues. CDR1 SGHAT and CDR2 FQDESV come from the germline V gene (reference sequence). This TCR was sampled from a man younger than 35 with active or convalescent COVID-19. V usage is TRBV11-1 and J usage is TRBJ2-7; D may be TRBD1 (6 bases). The material sequenced was peripheral blood. CDR3 in amino acids: CASSKRDTYYEQYF. The DNA of the CDR3 is TGTGCCAGCAGCAAAAGGGACACCTACTACGAGCAGTACTTC.